What follows are 11 T cell receptor beta chains derived from one specimen sequenced in a study of T cells in Graves' hyperthyroidism and ophthalmopathy. From RNA transcripts, TCR beta CDR3 regions were amplified. The HTBI primer set drove a first-round RT-PCR of the TCR CDR3. TCRdb processed the multiplex PCR reads anew with MiXCR; each CDR3 protein has one entry. The data contain around 400,000 distinct CDR3 sequences, 25% of them singletons. The sequenced material came from blood. These receptors originate from a man aged 45 to 65 with Graves' hyperthyroidism.

Ten or more counts support this clonotype. An end of the junction differs from the germline gene, which may be a read error. The chain uses TRBV5-1 and TRBJ2-3, with a possible D match to TRBD1 (6 bases). Germline CDR1 and CDR2: SGHRS and YFSETQ. CDR3 length: 15 amino acids. The CDR3 DNA reads TGTGCCAGCAGCTTAGTTCAGGGGAGCACAGATACGCAGTATTTT. This encodes CASSLVQGSTDTQYF.

The J gene is TRBJ2-1, the V gene TRBV27; TRBD2 matches 16 bases. CDR1 and CDR2 (germline): MNHEY, SMNVEV (reference sequence). V lost 6 bases to trimming and J lost 6 bases; unmatched junction nucleotides: 5. This CDR3 comprises 16 residues. The CDR3 coding sequence is TGTGCCAGCAGCGTGGGACTAGCGGGAGGGGGCAATGAGCAGTTCTTC. Protein sequence: CASSVGLAGGGNEQFF.

This clonotype was recorded at least ten times. This chain uses TRBV30 with TRBJ2-1; 7 nucleotides align to TRBD1. Germline V lookup: CDR1 GTSNPN, CDR2 SVGIG (reference sequence). The V segment lost 4 bases and the J segment 1 base; nucleotides outside the gene matches: 7. This CDR3 contains 15 residues. Here the CDR3 DNA reads TGTGCCTGGACCTCCGGGACAGCATCCTACAATGAGCAGTTCTTC. Translating gives CAWTSGTASYNEQFF.

This clonotype came up a few times. The chain links TRBV9 to TRBJ2-3; D gene uncertain. V dropped 0 bases and J dropped 4 bases, with 3 bases sitting between them. The CDR3 spans 12 residues. Germline loops: CDR1 SGDLS, CDR2 YYNGEE. Here the CDR3 reads CASSVESDTQYF. CDR3 nucleotides: TGTGCCAGCAGCGTAGAATCAGATACGCAGTATTTT.

CDR3 sequence (DNA): TGTGCCAGCAGCTTGGCGAGTTTCTCCTACAATGAGCAGTTCTTC. Amino acids: CASSLASFSYNEQFF. The gene calls are TRBV7-9 and TRBJ2-1; D is unclear. V was clipped by 3 bases and J by 0 bases, with 9 bases between them. The germline CDR1 and CDR2 sequences are SEHNR and FQNEAQ (reference sequence). This CDR3 has 15 residues. Full variable domain (rest looked up from reference TRBV7-9 and TRBJ2-1): DTGVSQNPRHKITKRGQNVTFRCDPISEHNRLYWYRQTLGQGPEFLTYFQNEAQLEKSRLLSDRFSAERPKGSFSTLEIQRTEQGDSAMYLCASSLASFSYNEQFFGPGTRLTVL.

This clonotype was seen repeatedly, ten times or more. The chain uses TRBV27 and TRBJ2-7; D tentatively fits TRBD1 or TRBD2 (5 bases each). The CDR3 spans 14 residues. Trimming shortened V by 6 bases and J by 2 bases, and 14 bases separated the two germline ends. CDR1 MNHEY and CDR2 SMNVEV come from the germline V gene (reference sequence). This CDR3 reads CASRATRETYEQYF. For the CDR3, the DNA is TGTGCCAGCAGAGCTACCAGGGAGACCTACGAGCAGTACTTC.

This clonotype was seen repeatedly, ten times or more. The rearrangement joins TRBV20-1 to TRBJ2-1; D gene ambiguous. This CDR3 is built from 15 residues. The germline V gene has CDR1 DFQATT and CDR2 SNEGSKA (reference sequence). Trimming stripped 0 bases from V and 0 bases from J, with 9 bases between. The CDR3, as DNA: TGCAGTGCTAGAGAACAGTTAAGCTCCTACAATGAGCAGTTCTTC. Its translation: CSAREQLSSYNEQFF.

The CDR3 DNA follows: TGTGCCAGCTCACCGTCCGGGACAGGGGAGACCTACAATGAGCAGTTCTTC. Its protein product is CASSPSGTGETYNEQFF. This chain links TRBV18 with TRBJ2-1, with TRBD1 matching 10 bases. The V segment lost 3 bases and the J segment 2 bases; nucleotides outside the gene matches: 7. There are 17 residues in the CDR3. The germline gives CDR1 KGHSH, CDR2 LQKENI.

The V and J genes are TRBV4-1 and TRBJ2-7; D unclear. CDR3 length: 15 residues. V gave up 0 bases and J gave up 5 bases, with 14 bases separating them. In germline, CDR1 is MGHRA, CDR2 YSYEKL. The CDR3 DNA reads TGCGCCAGCAGCCAAGATCGGTCCCCGACCAACGAGCAGTACTTC. Protein: CASSQDRSPTNEQYF.

CDR3 sequence reads: CASRNGGAGNQPQHF. In DNA, the CDR3 is TGTGCCAGTAGAAACGGGGGCGCAGGCAATCAGCCCCAGCATTTT. The chain couples TRBV19 to TRBJ1-5; D perhaps matches TRBD1 (6 bases). CDR3 length: 15 residues. The germline CDR1 and CDR2 sequences are LNHDA and SQIVND (reference sequence). Trimming cost V 6 bases and J 2 bases, with 14 bases left between them.

A few counts support this clonotype. The chain has TRBV7-9 and TRBJ1-1; D is ambiguous. V was clipped by 4 bases and J by 1 base, with 10 bases between them. Per germline, CDR1 SEHNR and CDR2 FQNEAQ (reference sequence). This CDR3 spans 14 amino acids. The CDR3 DNA reads as TGTGCCAGCAGCTCCCTAACCAGGAACACTGAAGCTTTCTTT. Translated: CASSSLTRNTEAFF.